Listed below are T cell receptor beta chains from one sample, sequenced in a study of shared T cell receptors in the human thymus. Repertoires were generated with immunoSEQ multiplex PCR, while TCRdb's copy carries only in-frame clones and drops some. The data show hundreds of thousands of clones, over 75% seen once. These sequences were also reported in another study, on human thymus T cells.

The sequencing input was thymocytes. These receptors were collected from a boy in the first two years of life with a congenital heart defect. The CDR3 runs from the conserved cysteine through the conserved F or W.

TRBJ2-2 TRBV27 CASSRGLNTGELFF
TRBJ2-1 TRBV4-1 CASSQELSGSIHEQFF
TRBJ2-7 TRBV5-1 CASRPLSGGHEQYF
TRBJ2-7 TRBV7-2 CASSLFGLAVFDGAEQYF
TRBJ2-3 TRBV9 CASSVAMSTGTQYF
TRBJ2-3 TRBV19 CASSIVWATDTQYF
TRBJ2-7 TRBV18 CASSHFRGSYEQYF
TRBJ2-1 TRBV29-1 CSARLGGNNEQFF
TRBJ2-3 TRBV14 CASSQGDKSTDTQYF
TRBJ2-4 TRBV30 CAWIPGVPKNIQYF
NA TRBV19 CASSRAGGRTSYEQYF
TRBJ2-7 TRBV29-1 CSVNKGSRTGDEQYF
TRBJ2-2 TRBV7-2 CASSSTTGLAGGFTGELFF
TRBJ2-3 TRBV4-3 CASSQALGLAHTDTQYF
TRBJ2-1 TRBV13 CASSFGYIGGRDDEQFF
TRBJ2-2 TRBV11-2 CASSSQKDRGDRCPGELFF
TRBJ2-1 TRBV27 CASSLTSGRRDPNEQFF
TRBJ1-5 TRBV28 CASSPRGGQPQHF
TRBJ2-1 TRBV6-4 CASKPLGGGENEQFF
TRBJ1-4 TRBV5-1 CASSLPEAGEGASATNEKLFF
TRBJ1-2 TRBV14 CASSQGQVRHGYTF
TRBJ2-7 TRBV2 CASRLGTDHYEQYF
TRBJ1-5 TRBV7-2 CASSFQQGGQPQHF
TRBJ1-5 TRBV25-1 CASRRREDQPQHF